The 24 T cell receptor beta chains below come from one sample, sequenced in a study of T cell responses to AZD1222 COVID-19 vaccine (dated by TCRdb to the early 2020s). This sample's time point label indicates: baseline before first vaccination. The library was prepared using the immunoSEQ multiplex PCR assay. The clones in this table, taken by TCRdb from immuneACCESS, are in-frame only. Not every clone is retained; where verified, under half of the shortfall comes from an unresolved V gene, and the cause of the rest is unknown. This sample gives approximately 190,000 clones in total; roughly 88% of them show up just once. Approximately 0.98% of the sample rests with the top ten. This specimen consisted of peripheral blood, obtained on day 0 of AZD1222 vaccination. The receptors shown here come from an adult in good health.

The chain has TRBV2 and TRBJ2-1; perhaps D is TRBD1 or TRBD2 (5 bases each). The length of the CDR3 is 16 residues. The germline V gene encodes CDR1 SNHLY and CDR2 FYNNEI. V lost 0 bases, J lost 7 bases, and 16 bases lay in between. Here the CDR3 reads CASSEARGWASNEQFF. Here the CDR3 DNA reads TGTGCCAGCAGTGAAGCGAGGGGCTGGGCTTCGAATGAGCAGTTCTTC.

V usage is TRBV5-1 and J usage is TRBJ1-2, with D possibly being TRBD1 (5 bases). Germline assignment: CDR1 SGHRS and CDR2 YFSETQ. Trimming removed 4 bases at V and 3 bases at J, with 13 bases between. This CDR3 is built from 14 residues. The CDR3 region has the DNA TGCGCCAGCAGCGGCGGGACGGTCGACTATGGCTACACCTTC. Amino acids: CASSGGTVDYGYTF.

The chain recombines TRBV6-2 or TRBV6-3 with TRBJ1-1, with D possibly TRBD1 on 6 matching bases. This CDR3 has 12 amino acids. Trimming cost V 5 bases and J 11 bases, with 15 bases left between them. Germline CDR1 is MNHEY and CDR2 is SVGEGT. The CDR3 here is CASSPTQGLAFF. The CDR3 DNA follows: TGTGCCAGCAGTCCAACCCAGGGGTTGGCTTTCTTT.

CDR3 DNA: TGTGCCAGCAGCTTGGAGACTAGCGGGGGGTGGGAGACCCAGTACTTC. Its translation: CASSLETSGGWETQYF. The chain links TRBV5-4 to TRBJ2-5, with 13 bases lining up with TRBD2. The CDR3 extends over 16 amino acids. Germline values: CDR1 SGHNT, CDR2 YYREEE (reference sequence). The J segment lost 5 bases and the V segment lost 0 bases, leaving 4 bases of the junction unmatched.

The V and J genes are TRBV7-9 and TRBJ2-7; the D call may be TRBD1 or TRBD2 (5 bases each). The germline gives CDR1 SEHNR, CDR2 FQNEAQ (reference sequence). With 2 bases removed from V and 3 bases from J, the gap between germline ends came to 14 bases. The CDR3 has 15 amino acids. The CDR3 bases are TGTGCCAGCAGCTTAAACGGGGCTTCGCACTACGAGCAGTACTTC. It yields the protein CASSLNGASHYEQYF.

Details on this clone: Other nucleotide sequences from this sample produce the same CDR3. The V gene is TRBV6-5, the J gene TRBJ1-5; D is uncertain. V was pared by 5 bases and J by 2 bases, with 7 bases between. The germline CDR1 and CDR2 sequences are MNHEY and SVGAGI. The CDR3 totals 13 residues. The CDR3 is CASSPTGNQPQHF. CDR3 sequence (DNA): TGTGCCAGCAGTCCTACTGGCAATCAGCCCCAGCATTTT.

V and J are TRBV11-2 and TRBJ2-5; D unclear. Trimming took off 2 bases at V and 4 bases at J, with 20 bases between the two ends. CDR1 is SGHAT and CDR2 is FQNNGV in the germline V gene. This CDR3 is built from 17 residues. The CDR3 here is CASSLFLTPLGAETQYF. The CDR3 nucleotides are TGTGCCAGCAGCTTATTTTTAACCCCACTGGGCGCAGAGACCCAGTACTTC.

The CDR3: CASSQDGGRRYEQYF. CDR3 coding DNA: TGTGCCAGCAGCCAAGATGGAGGAAGGAGGTACGAGCAGTACTTC. The chain links TRBV14 to TRBJ2-7, with D possibly matching TRBD2 (5 bases). CDR1 and CDR2 (germline): SGHDN, FVKESK. The CDR3 has 15 amino acids. Deletions cut 0 bases from V and 4 bases from J, with 13 bases between.

This chain uses TRBV24-1 with TRBJ1-2; D perhaps matches TRBD1 (5 bases). V was clipped by 1 base and J by 7 bases, with 9 bases between them. The germline V gene encodes CDR1 KGHDR and CDR2 SFDVKD. CDR3 length equals 13 residues. The CDR3 here is CATSDLRQGGYTF. CDR3 nucleotides: TGTGCCACCAGTGATTTAAGGCAGGGTGGCTACACCTTC.

V and J are TRBV6-5 and TRBJ2-7; no definite D call. The germline gives CDR1 MNHEY, CDR2 SVGAGI. V lost 5 bases, J lost 9 bases, and 17 bases lay in between. This CDR3 region has 13 residues. CDR3 DNA sequence: TGTGCCAGCAGTCCCACCCAGGATAGCAGGCAGTACTTC. Its translation: CASSPTQDSRQYF.

The V and J genes are TRBV19 and TRBJ2-7, with TRBD1 matching over 7 bases. Unmatched junction bases numbered 11, after V lost 8 bases and J lost 1 base. The germline V gene encodes CDR1 LNHDA and CDR2 SQIVND (reference sequence). This CDR3 spans 15 amino acids. The CDR3 coding sequence is TGTGCCAGTTCCGAGACCGGGACAGCGTCCTACGAGCAGTACTTC. Translation: CASSETGTASYEQYF. The full variable domain, with the rest looked up from reference TRBV19 and TRBJ2-7, is DGGITQSPKYLFRKEGQNVTLSCEQNLNHDAMYWYRQDPGQGLRLIYYSQIVNDFQKGDIAEGYSVSREKKESFPLTVTSAQKNPTAFYLCASSETGTASYEQYFGPGTRLTVT.

This clone was counted between two and nine times. The V call is TRBV28, the J call TRBJ1-3; weak D call: TRBD1 (5 bases). The CDR3 consists of 16 residues. V shed 5 bases and J shed 0 bases, with 14 bases lying between them. Germline V gene lookup returns CDR1 MDHEN and CDR2 SYDVKM. The CDR3 DNA reads as TGTGCCAGCAGTCCCCCCGGGACGGGCTCTGGAAACACCATATATTTT. This encodes CASSPPGTGSGNTIYF.

The rearrangement links TRBV7-2 to TRBJ1-2, with TRBD1 as a possible D gene (6 bases). This CDR3 comprises 13 residues. CDR1 SGHTA and CDR2 FQGNSA come from the germline V gene. Deletions cut 5 bases from V and 8 bases from J, with 15 bases between. CDR3 DNA sequence: TGTGCCAGCAGCCAACAGGGCTTTGGCGGCTACACCTTC. Encoded protein: CASSQQGFGGYTF.

This chain uses TRBV9 with TRBJ1-5; no clear D. With 0 bases removed from V and 4 bases from J, the gap between germline ends came to 8 bases. Germline CDR1 SGDLS, CDR2 YYNGEE. The CDR3 runs 14 residues. In DNA, the CDR3 is TGTGCCAGCAGCGTAGGGGTCGATAATCAGCCCCAGCATTTT. This encodes CASSVGVDNQPQHF.

The chain is built from TRBV7-8 and TRBJ2-1, with D tentatively TRBD2 (6 bases). V was pared by 2 bases and J by 3 bases, with 17 bases between. Germline CDR1 SGHVS, CDR2 FQNEAQ. The CDR3 is 17 amino acids. CDR3 sequence reads: CASSLIASGLNYNEQFF. As DNA, the CDR3 is TGTGCCAGCAGCTTAATAGCCAGCGGGCTAAACTACAATGAGCAGTTCTTC.

The chain uses TRBV11-2 and TRBJ2-1; no definite D call. Germline CDR1 SGHAT, CDR2 FQNNGV. This CDR3 has 13 amino acids. V was shortened by 1 base and J by 7 bases, with 8 bases between the two germline ends. In DNA form, the CDR3 reads TGTGCCAGCAGCTTAGTTGACCTAAATGAGCAGTTCTTC. Encoded protein: CASSLVDLNEQFF.

The chain employs TRBV6-2 or TRBV6-3 and TRBJ2-7; 9 bases are shared with TRBD1. V dropped 4 bases and J dropped 2; count of bases not matched to a gene: 6. The germline gives CDR1 MNHEY, CDR2 SVGEGT. CDR3 size: 15 residues. The CDR3 loop is CASSSRQGGTYEQYF. The CDR3 nucleotides read TGTGCCAGCAGTTCCCGACAGGGGGGGACCTACGAGCAGTACTTC.

The chain recombines TRBV9 with TRBJ2-3, with TRBD2 identical over 9 bases. The V gene end was trimmed by 3 bases and the J gene end by 4 bases; junction bases not matched to a gene: 12. The CDR3 length is 17 residues. Germline values: CDR1 SGDLS, CDR2 YYNGEE. CDR3 DNA: TGTGCCAGCAGCGGAATGACTAGCGGAAGTATCGCAGATACGCAGTATTTT. Protein sequence: CASSGMTSGSIADTQYF.

V gene TRBV10-1 combines with J gene TRBJ2-7, with D perhaps TRBD2 (5 bases). Trimming left V 0 bases short and J 3 bases short, with 15 bases between. The CDR3 spans 16 residues. In germline, CDR1 is WNHNN, CDR2 SYGVQD (reference sequence). The CDR3: CASSESKALANYEQYF. The CDR3 DNA reads as TGCGCCAGCAGTGAGTCGAAGGCTCTAGCTAACTACGAGCAGTACTTC.

This chain joins TRBV5-1 and TRBJ2-7; D not certain. The CDR3 extends over 14 amino acids. V shed 4 bases and J shed 4 bases, with 15 bases lying between them. Germline V gene lookup returns CDR1 SGHRS and CDR2 YFSETQ. CDR3 region: CASSASDGPYEQYF. CDR3 sequence (DNA): TGCGCCAGCAGCGCCTCGGACGGGCCTTACGAGCAGTACTTC.

The CDR3 protein is CASSLVGDSYEQYF. In DNA form, the CDR3 reads TGTGCCAGCAGCTTAGTGGGGGACTCCTACGAGCAGTACTTC. The chain carries TRBV7-9 and TRBJ2-7; either TRBD1 or TRBD2 may supply D (5 bases each). Trimming stripped 1 base from V and 0 bases from J, with 7 bases between. Germline V gene data show CDR1 as SEHNR and CDR2 as FQNEAQ (reference sequence). The CDR3 length is 14 residues.

The chain joins TRBV9 to TRBJ2-7; tentative D call: TRBD2 (6 bases). Germline CDR1 reads SGDLS; CDR2 reads YYNGEE. Trimming shortened V by 0 bases and J by 0 bases, and 10 bases separated the two germline ends. The CDR3 runs 15 residues. The CDR3 DNA follows: TGTGCCAGCAGCGTAGCGGGAGCCAGCTCCTACGAGCAGTACTTC. It is translated as CASSVAGASSYEQYF.

This clone has more than one count but fewer than ten. The chain carries TRBV3-1 (or the pseudogene TRBV3-2) and TRBJ1-1; no firm D call. The CDR3 is made up of 14 amino acids. Trimming took off 0 bases at V and 5 bases at J, with 10 bases between the two ends. CDR1 is LGHDT and CDR2 is YNNKEL in the germline V gene (reference sequence). The CDR3 here is CASSQDLVGTEAFF. In DNA, the CDR3 is TGTGCCAGCAGCCAAGATCTAGTTGGGACTGAAGCTTTCTTT.

The rearrangement joins TRBV5-6 to TRBJ2-7; 9 bases are a match to TRBD1. Trimming cost V 0 bases and J 2 bases; bases outside gene matches: 0. Germline V gene data show CDR1 as SGHDT and CDR2 as YYEEEE. This CDR3 is built from 14 residues. CDR3 DNA: TGTGCCAGCAGCTTGGGACAGGGGGCCTACGAGCAGTACTTC. It yields the protein CASSLGQGAYEQYF.